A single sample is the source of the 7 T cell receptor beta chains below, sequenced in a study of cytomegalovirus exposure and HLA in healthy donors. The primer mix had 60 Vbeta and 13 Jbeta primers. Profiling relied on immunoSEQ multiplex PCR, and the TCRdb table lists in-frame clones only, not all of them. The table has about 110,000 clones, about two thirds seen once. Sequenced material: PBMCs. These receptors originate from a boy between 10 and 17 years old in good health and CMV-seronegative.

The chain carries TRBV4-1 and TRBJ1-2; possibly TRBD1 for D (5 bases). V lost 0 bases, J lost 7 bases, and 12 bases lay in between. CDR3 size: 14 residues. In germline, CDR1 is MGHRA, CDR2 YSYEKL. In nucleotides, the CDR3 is TGCGCCAGCAGCCAAGATTTGGCGGGGGGTGGCTACACCTTC. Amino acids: CASSQDLAGGGYTF.

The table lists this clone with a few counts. CDR3 in DNA: TGTGCCTGGAAACCACAGGGTGTCGGAAACACCATATATTTT. Translated, it gives CAWKPQGVGNTIYF. J is TRBJ1-3 and V is TRBV30; D may be TRBD1 (6 bases). This CDR3 is built from 14 residues. Germline V lookup: CDR1 GTSNPN, CDR2 SVGIG (reference sequence). V lost 4 bases to trimming and J lost 4 bases, with 14 bases between them.

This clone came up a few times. In DNA form, the CDR3 reads TGTGCCAGCTCACCACAGGGGGTTGACAATGAGCAGTTCTTC. It specifies CASSPQGVDNEQFF. The chain is built from TRBV18 and TRBJ2-1, with D possibly matching TRBD1 (6 bases). This CDR3 spans 14 amino acids. Looked up from germline, CDR1 is KGHSH and CDR2 is LQKENI. V lost 1 base, J lost 5 bases, and 9 bases lay in between.

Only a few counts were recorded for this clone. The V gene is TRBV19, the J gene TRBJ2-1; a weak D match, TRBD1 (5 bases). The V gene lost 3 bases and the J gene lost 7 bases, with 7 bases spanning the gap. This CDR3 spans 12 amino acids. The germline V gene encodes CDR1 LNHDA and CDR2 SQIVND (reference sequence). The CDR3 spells CASSMGRNEQFF. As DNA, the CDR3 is TGTGCCAGTAGTATGGGGCGGAATGAGCAGTTCTTC.

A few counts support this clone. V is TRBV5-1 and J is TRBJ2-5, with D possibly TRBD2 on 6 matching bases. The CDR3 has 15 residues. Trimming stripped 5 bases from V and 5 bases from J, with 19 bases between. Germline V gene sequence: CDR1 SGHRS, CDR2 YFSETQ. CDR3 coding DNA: TGCGCCAGCAGTTCCTATGGGGGGTGGTTGGAGACCCAGTACTTC. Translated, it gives CASSSYGGWLETQYF.

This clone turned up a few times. DNA for the CDR3: TGCGCCAGCAGCTGGGACAGCCAAGAGACCCAGTACTTC. As protein: CASSWDSQETQYF. This chain connects TRBV5-1 to TRBJ2-5; 7 nucleotides align to TRBD1. V lost 3 bases, J lost 1 base, and 0 bases stayed unmatched. The CDR3 runs 13 residues. Germline-derived CDR1 and CDR2 are SGHRS and YFSETQ.

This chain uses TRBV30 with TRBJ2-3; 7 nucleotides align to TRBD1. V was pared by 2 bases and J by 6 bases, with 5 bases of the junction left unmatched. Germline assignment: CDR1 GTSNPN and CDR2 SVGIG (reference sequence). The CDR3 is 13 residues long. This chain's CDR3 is CAWSLQGFDTQYF. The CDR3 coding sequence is TGTGCCTGGAGTTTACAGGGGTTCGATACGCAGTATTTT.